A selection of T cell receptor beta chains follows, all from one sample in a study of blood T cell repertoires in COVID-19. TCRdb keeps only in-frame clones here, not all; method: immunoSEQ multiplex PCR. The sample includes approximately 330,000 clones, about 86% of them seen just once. Sequenced: PBMCs or T cells enriched from blood (not recorded which). The receptors originated from a woman in her forties with acute COVID-19. CDR3s include the opening cysteine and the closing phenylalanine or tryptophan. A D gene is named only where the DNA matches it firmly. Clone size is stated in some rows and not others, as once, few, many or a class when expanded.

-	TRBD1	TRBV18	TRBJ2-7	CASSPGRTGGGEQYF	TGTGCCAGCTCACCCGGACGGACAGGGGGCGGCGAGCAGTACTTC
-	TRBD2	TRBV28	TRBJ2-1	CASSSGGSPYNEQFF	TGTGCCAGCAGTTCAGGCGGGAGCCCCTACAATGAGCAGTTCTTC
-	-	TRBV5-1	TRBJ1-1	CASSSEPQGNTEAFF	TGCGCCAGCAGCTCCGAGCCTCAGGGTAACACTGAAGCTTTCTTT
few	-	TRBV6-2/TRBV6-3	TRBJ1-2	CASSTTRQAPWDYGYTF	TGTGCCAGCAGTACCACCCGACAGGCTCCTTGGGACTATGGCTACACCTTC
once	-	TRBV5-4	TRBJ2-3	CASSLGGGGTDTQYF	TGTGCCAGCAGCCTGGGAGGGGGCGGCACAGATACGCAGTATTTT
-	-	TRBV7-2	TRBJ1-5	CASSLLGRVNQPQHF	TGTGCCAGCAGCTTATTGGGCAGGGTAAATCAGCCCCAGCATTTT
-	-	TRBV20-1	TRBJ2-3	CSGTNTDTQYF	TGCAGTGGGACAAACACAGATACGCAGTATTTT
-	-	TRBV10-1	TRBJ2-3	CASRATDTQYF	TGCGCCAGCAGAGCCACAGATACGCAGTATTTT
-	TRBD1	TRBV6-5	TRBJ1-1	CASSPGTANTEAFF	TGTGCCAGCAGTCCCGGGACAGCGAACACTGAAGCTTTCTTT
-	-	TRBV6-2/TRBV6-3	TRBJ1-5	CASSYPGERGGRVNQPQHF	TGTGCCAGCAGTTACCCAGGGGAACGAGGGGGAAGAGTTAATCAGCCCCAGCATTTT
-	-	TRBV24-1	TRBJ2-1	CATSDPGQIANEQFF	TGTGCCACCAGTGACCCTGGACAGATTGCCAATGAGCAGTTCTTC
-	-	TRBV7-9	TRBJ2-7	CASSLETGSDEQYF	TGTGCCAGCAGCTTGGAAACAGGGTCGGACGAGCAGTACTTC
-	-	TRBV7-2	TRBJ1-5	CASSPSSGGDQPQHF	TGTGCCAGCAGCCCAAGTTCTGGGGGGGATCAGCCCCAGCATTTT
-	TRBD1	TRBV10-3	TRBJ2-2	CATATGINTGELFF	TGTGCCACCGCGACAGGGATTAACACCGGGGAGCTGTTTTTT
once	-	TRBV15	TRBJ1-4	CATSARNEKLFF	TGTGCCACCAGCGCCAGGAACGAAAAACTGTTTTTT
-	TRBD2	TRBV7-2	TRBJ2-1	CASSPGLAGGGQFF	TGTGCCAGCAGCCCGGGACTAGCGGGAGGTGGGCAGTTCTTC
-	TRBD1	TRBV4-2	TRBJ2-6	CASSLGTGPDSGANVLTF	TGTGCCAGCAGCCTAGGGACAGGGCCGGACTCTGGGGCCAACGTCCTGACTTTC
-	-	TRBV19	TRBJ1-5	CASSPRVRDQPQHF	TGTGCCAGTAGTCCTCGGGTGAGGGATCAGCCCCAGCATTTT
-	-	TRBV6-5	TRBJ2-7	CASSYSGGGDDYEQYF	TGTGCCAGCAGTTACTCGGGAGGGGGGGACGACTACGAGCAGTACTTC
-	-	TRBV7-3	TRBJ2-2	CASSSGSGELFF	TGTGCCAGCAGCTCGGGGTCCGGGGAGCTGTTTTTT
-	TRBD1	TRBV28	TRBJ1-5	CASSRGQSGNQPQHF	TGTGCCAGCAGTAGGGGGCAATCGGGCAATCAGCCCCAGCATTTT
-	TRBD1	TRBV7-2	TRBJ1-3	CASSTDRGNTIYF	TGTGCCAGCAGCACGGACAGGGGAAACACCATATATTTT
-	TRBD1	TRBV4-2	TRBJ2-5	CASSQDRGTGFETQYF	TGTGCCAGCAGCCAAGATCGCGGGACAGGGTTTGAGACCCAGTACTTC
-	TRBD1	TRBV20-1	TRBJ1-1	CSASVGTANTEAFF	TGCAGTGCTAGTGTCGGGACAGCGAACACTGAAGCTTTCTTT
-	TRBD1	TRBV7-2	TRBJ1-2	CASSPRDREGIYGYTF	TGTGCCAGCAGCCCGCGGGACAGGGAGGGGATCTATGGCTACACCTTC
-	TRBD2	TRBV5-6	TRBJ2-1	CASSSGLAGDEQFF	TGTGCCAGCAGCTCGGGACTAGCTGGGGATGAGCAGTTCTTC
once	TRBD1	TRBV2	TRBJ1-2	CASRTGGSYGYTF	TGTGCCAGCAGGACAGGGGGCTCCTATGGCTACACCTTC
-	-	TRBV4-1	TRBJ2-5	CASSQAPDRTDGETQYF	TGCGCCAGCAGCCAAGCCCCCGATCGGACAGATGGAGAGACCCAGTACTTC
-	-	TRBV5-8	TRBJ1-6	CASSLLYSPLHF	TGTGCCAGCAGCTTGCTTTATTCACCCCTCCACTTT
-	TRBD1	TRBV19	TRBJ1-4	CASSIRGQFNEKLFF	TGTGCCAGTAGTATCAGGGGGCAGTTTAATGAAAAACTGTTTTTT
-	TRBD1	TRBV6-5	TRBJ2-2	CASTKTGEGELFF	TGTGCCAGCACCAAAACAGGGGAGGGGGAGCTGTTTTTT
-	TRBD2	TRBV11-3	TRBJ2-1	CASSFDSGRNEQFF	TGTGCCAGCAGCTTCGATAGCGGGAGGAATGAGCAGTTCTTC
-	-	TRBV10-3	TRBJ2-1	CAISEPNLWPPNEQFF	TGTGCCATCAGTGAGCCAAATTTATGGCCGCCCAATGAGCAGTTCTTC
-	-	TRBV12-5	TRBJ2-7	CASGQRQTTSYEQYF	TGTGCTAGTGGACAGCGACAGACCACCTCCTACGAGCAGTACTTC
-	TRBD1	TRBV7-6	TRBJ2-1	CASSIDTGGREQFF	TGTGCCAGCAGCATTGATACAGGGGGCCGTGAGCAGTTCTTC
few	-	TRBV3-1/TRBV3-2	TRBJ1-1	CASSQGSTEAFF	TGTGCCAGCAGCCAAGGTTCTACTGAAGCTTTCTTT
-	TRBD1	TRBV2	TRBJ2-2	CASREQGAGELFF	TGTGCCAGCAGGGAACAGGGGGCCGGGGAGCTGTTTTTT
-	-	TRBV6-5	TRBJ2-1	CASSYGPGLGLNEQFF	TGTGCCAGCAGTTACGGGCCGGGACTGGGCCTGAATGAGCAGTTCTTC
-	-	TRBV10-2	TRBJ2-2	CASSELAIPGELFF	TGCGCCAGCAGTGAACTAGCAATCCCCGGGGAGCTGTTTTTT
-	-	TRBV5-4	TRBJ1-2	CASSFVTRVNYGYTF	TGTGCCAGCAGCTTCGTCACTAGGGTTAACTATGGCTACACCTTC
-	-	TRBV5-4	TRBJ2-7	CASSLRRGLSYEQYF	TGTGCCAGCAGCTTGAGGAGGGGCCTATCCTACGAGCAGTACTTC
-	-	TRBV19	TRBJ1-5	CASSMGGQGQPQHF	TGTGCCAGTAGTATGGGTGGCCAGGGCCAGCCCCAGCATTTT
-	-	TRBV12-3/TRBV12-4	TRBJ1-5	CASNIGHAQPQHF	TGTGCCAGCAATATTGGACACGCTCAGCCCCAGCATTTT
few	-	TRBV5-1	TRBJ2-3	CASSLFFGDTQYF	TGCGCCAGCAGCTTGTTCTTCGGAGATACGCAGTATTTT
once	TRBD1	TRBV5-1	TRBJ1-2	CASSPGTGGVSYTF	TGCGCCAGCAGCCCCGGGACAGGGGGCGTCAGCTACACCTTC
-	TRBD2	TRBV5-1	TRBJ2-3	CASSLGSGSQDTQYF	TGCGCCAGCAGCTTGGGTAGCGGGAGCCAAGATACGCAGTATTTT
-	TRBD1	TRBV7-8	TRBJ1-2	CASSQQGITNYGYTF	TGTGCCAGCAGCCAACAGGGGATTACTAACTATGGCTACACCTTC
-	TRBD1	TRBV4-1	TRBJ1-1	CASSWGQSTEAFF	TGCGCCAGCAGCTGGGGACAGTCCACTGAAGCTTTCTTT